These 17 T cell receptor beta chains came from one sample sequenced in a study of OX40 agonist ivuxolimab in advanced cancers. Sequenced by immunoSEQ multiplex PCR; TCRdb stores in-frame clones only, minus some. The table shows tens of thousands of clones, with 88% occurring only once. Sequenced material: CD4+ or CD8+ T cells sorted from blood, taken in a trial of the OX40 agonist ivuxolimab. These receptors originate from an adult with an advanced solid tumor such as melanoma, head and neck, liver or kidney cancer.

The V gene is TRBV7-9, the J gene TRBJ1-4, with a tentative D call TRBD1 (5 bases). V was cut by 4 bases and J by 3 bases, with 6 bases left in between. The CDR3 consists of 13 residues. The germline gives CDR1 SEHNR, CDR2 FQNEAQ (reference sequence). CDR3: CASSWGSNEKLFF. The CDR3 DNA reads TGTGCCAGCAGCTGGGGGTCTAATGAAAAACTGTTTTTT.

The J gene is TRBJ2-2, the V gene TRBV6-5; D is tentatively TRBD1 or TRBD2 (5 bases each). CDR1 and CDR2 (germline): MNHEY, SVGAGI. The length of the CDR3 is 16 residues. V lost 4 bases, J lost 0 bases, and 12 bases lay in between. CDR3 coding DNA: TGTGCCAGCAGTTTGGGGACGGGTGCGAACACCGGGGAGCTGTTTTTT. It translates to CASSLGTGANTGELFF.

The chain has TRBV9 and TRBJ2-5; D is tentatively TRBD1 or TRBD2 (5 bases each). The J call could be wrong; TRBJ2-7 is a better fit for the DNA end. This CDR3 comprises 14 residues. The germline V gene encodes CDR1 SGDLS and CDR2 YYNGEE. CDR3 DNA: TGTGCCAGCAGCTTCCGGGACGGACCCTACGAGCAGTACTTC. This translates into CASSFRDGPYEQYF.

V usage is TRBV5-4 and J usage is TRBJ2-4; D is tentatively TRBD1 or TRBD2 (5 bases each). Germline V lookup: CDR1 SGHNT, CDR2 YYREEE (reference sequence). The V end was cut by 6 bases, the J end by 4 bases, with 20 bases between. There are 16 residues in the CDR3. The CDR3 DNA is TGTGCCAGCACCCGGGATGGGCAGGGCGGGAAAAACATTCAGTACTTC. It encodes CASTRDGQGGKNIQYF.

This rearrangement joins TRBV9 to TRBJ2-2, with TRBD1 as a possible D gene (5 bases). The CDR3 is made up of 15 amino acids. V was pared by 4 bases and J by 7 bases, with 17 bases between. CDR1 and CDR2 (germline): SGDLS, YYNGEE. For the CDR3, the DNA is TGTGCCAGCAGCACAAGACAGTCGTCTATCGGGGAGCTGTTTTTT. Its translation is CASSTRQSSIGELFF.

The rearrangement joins TRBV11-2 to TRBJ2-1, with 8 bases fitting TRBD2. This CDR3 region has 13 residues. J gave up 12 bases and V 7 bases, and 11 bases lay outside the gene matches. Germline CDR1 and CDR2: SGHAT and FQNNGV. The CDR3 nucleotides read TGTGCCAGCACCCCCGGGAGGGGCATAGGGCAGTTCTTC. Translation gives CASTPGRGIGQFF.

The chain couples TRBV30 to TRBJ2-3; D gene ambiguous. From germline, CDR1 is GTSNPN and CDR2 SVGIG (reference sequence). The CDR3 covers 13 residues. The ends were cut back, 1 base at V and 1 base at J, with 6 bases in the middle. CDR3 in amino acids: CAWSDSRTDTQYF. The DNA of the CDR3 is TGTGCCTGGAGTGACTCCCGCACAGATACGCAGTATTTT.

The chain has TRBV5-1 and TRBJ2-5, with TRBD2 matching 15 bases. CDR1 and CDR2 from the germline V gene are SGHRS and YFSETQ. The CDR3 is 13 residues long. V was pared by 4 bases and J by 11 bases, with 3 bases of the junction left unmatched. The DNA for the CDR3 is TGCGCCAGCAGCCCGGGACTAGCGGGAGGACAGTACTTC. Its protein is CASSPGLAGGQYF.

This clone has a handful of counts. The same CDR3 is also encoded by other DNA sequences in this sample. The V and J genes are TRBV7-2 and TRBJ2-5, with 7 nucleotides matching TRBD2. The ends lost 5 bases at V and 2 bases at J; junction bases unmatched: 8. CDR1 is SGHTA and CDR2 is FQGNSA in the germline V gene. The length of the CDR3 is 15 residues. The chain's CDR3 is CASSRGGAGQETQYF. The CDR3 nucleotides are TGTGCCAGCAGCAGGGGAGGGGCGGGGCAAGAGACCCAGTACTTC. Based on the CDR3 plus reference TRBV7-2 and TRBJ2-5, the full variable domain is GAGVSQSPSNKVTEKGKDVELRCDPISGHTALYWYRQSLGQGLEFLIYFQGNSAPDKSGLPSDRFSAERTGGSVSTLTIQRTQQEDSAVYLCASSRGGAGQETQYFGPGTRLLVL.

This clone appeared once. The chain recombines TRBV6-6 with TRBJ2-5; unclear D gene. Germline loops: CDR1 MNHNY, CDR2 SVGAGI (reference sequence). This CDR3 has 13 amino acids. The ends were cut back, 4 bases at V and 1 base at J, with 7 bases in the middle. The CDR3 reads CASSSHGQETQYF. The CDR3 DNA reads as TGTGCCAGCAGTTCCCATGGCCAAGAGACCCAGTACTTC.

The V gene is TRBV5-1, the J gene TRBJ2-5; TRBD1 matches at 9 bases. Trimming took 4 bases from V and 5 from J; bases not matched to a gene: 12. Germline V gene data show CDR1 as SGHRS and CDR2 as YFSETQ. The CDR3 spans 16 residues. The CDR3, as DNA: TGCGCCAGCAGCCCTCTTGGTACAGGGGGCCTGGAGACCCAGTACTTC. This encodes CASSPLGTGGLETQYF. The full variable domain, rest sourced from reference TRBV5-1 and TRBJ2-5, is KAGVTQTPRYLIKTRGQQVTLSCSPISGHRSVSWYQQTPGQGLQFLFEYFSETQRNKGNFPGRFSGRQFSNSRSEMNVSTLELGDSALYLCASSPLGTGGLETQYFGPGTRLLVL.

This clone came up a few times. V is TRBV27 and J is TRBJ2-7; weak D call: TRBD1 (6 bases). Germline CDR1 is MNHEY and CDR2 is SMNVEV (reference sequence). Trimming cost V 6 bases and J 1 base, with 10 bases left between them. This CDR3 has 13 amino acids. The CDR3 nucleotides read TGTGCCAGCAGAGAACAGGGATCCTACGAGCAGTACTTC. Encoded protein: CASREQGSYEQYF.

This chain uses TRBV30 with TRBJ1-5; 7 nucleotides line up with TRBD1. There are 16 residues in the CDR3. V lost 0 bases, J lost 3 bases, and 8 bases stayed unmatched. Germline CDR1 and CDR2: GTSNPN and SVGIG (reference sequence). CDR3 amino acids: CAWSVSGGAANQPQHF. The CDR3 DNA reads as TGTGCCTGGAGTGTTTCAGGGGGTGCGGCCAATCAGCCCCAGCATTTT.

This clone was detected only once. The chain's CDR3 is CASSSGLHYYGYTF. CDR3 sequence (DNA): TGTGCCAGCAGTTCAGGGCTCCATTACTATGGCTACACCTTC. V usage is TRBV28 and J usage is TRBJ1-2; D is perhaps TRBD1 (5 bases). The V and J ends lost 4 bases and 3 bases respectively, with 12 bases between them. The CDR3 spans 14 residues. Germline V gene data show CDR1 as MDHEN and CDR2 as SYDVKM.

This clone was counted once. The V call is TRBV6-1, the J call TRBJ1-3; 9 bases fit TRBD1. Trimming at V came to 4 bases and at J to 2 bases, leaving 6 bases not matched to a gene. CDR1 and CDR2 (germline): MNHNS, SASEGT. This CDR3 region has 16 residues. The CDR3 sequence is CASSVWDRDAGNTIYF. The CDR3 DNA reads TGTGCCAGCAGTGTGTGGGACAGGGATGCTGGAAACACCATATATTTT.

The J gene is TRBJ1-1, the V gene TRBV4-2; no definite D call. The CDR3 extends over 16 amino acids. Between the trimmed V and J ends, which lost 2 bases and 2 bases, there was a span of 15 bases. In germline, CDR1 is LGHNA, CDR2 YNFKEQ. CDR3 protein: CASSQTPGLINTEAFF. CDR3 coding DNA: TGTGCCAGCAGCCAAACACCCGGACTGATCAACACTGAAGCTTTCTTT.

This clone was seen just once. The chain is built from TRBV19 and TRBJ2-7; 12 positions match TRBD1. This CDR3 has 15 residues. Germline V gives CDR1 LNHDA, CDR2 SQIVND (reference sequence). The J segment lost 5 bases and the V segment lost 10 bases, leaving 12 bases of the junction unmatched. The CDR3 region has the DNA TGTGCCACCCAAAGCAAAGGGACAGGGGGCCACGAGCAGTACTTC. Residues: CATQSKGTGGHEQYF.